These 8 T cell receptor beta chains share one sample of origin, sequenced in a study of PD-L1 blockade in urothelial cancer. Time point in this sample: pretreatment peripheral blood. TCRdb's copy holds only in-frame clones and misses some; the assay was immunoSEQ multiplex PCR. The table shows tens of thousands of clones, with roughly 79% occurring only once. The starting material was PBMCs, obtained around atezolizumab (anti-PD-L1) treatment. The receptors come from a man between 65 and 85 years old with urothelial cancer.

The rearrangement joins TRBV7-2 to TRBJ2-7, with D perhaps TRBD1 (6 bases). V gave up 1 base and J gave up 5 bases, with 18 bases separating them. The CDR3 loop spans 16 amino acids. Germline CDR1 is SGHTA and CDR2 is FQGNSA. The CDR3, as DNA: TGTGCCAGCAGCTTAGTTTGGAGCCAGGGGCAAAACGAGCAGTACTTC. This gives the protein CASSLVWSQGQNEQYF.

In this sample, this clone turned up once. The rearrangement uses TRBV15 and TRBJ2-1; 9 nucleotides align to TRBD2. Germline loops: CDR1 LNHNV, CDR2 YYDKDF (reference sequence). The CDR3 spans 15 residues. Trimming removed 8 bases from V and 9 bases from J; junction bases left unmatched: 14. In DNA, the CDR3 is TGTGCCACCGAGACTCTAGCGGGACCCGCGGGTGAGCAGTTCTTC. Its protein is CATETLAGPAGEQFF. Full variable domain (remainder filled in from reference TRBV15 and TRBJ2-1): DAMVIQNPRYQVTQFGKPVTLSCSQTLNHNVMYWYQQKSSQAPKLLFHYYDKDFNNEADTPDNFQSRRPNTSFCFLDIRSPGLGDTAMYLCATETLAGPAGEQFFGPGTRLTVL.

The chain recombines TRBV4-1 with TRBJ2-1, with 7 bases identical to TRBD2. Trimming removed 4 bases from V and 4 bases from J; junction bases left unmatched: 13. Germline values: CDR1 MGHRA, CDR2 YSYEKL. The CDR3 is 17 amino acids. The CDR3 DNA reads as TGCGCCAGCAGCCGCAACGCTCTAGCGGACAAGTACAATGAGCAGTTCTTC. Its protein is CASSRNALADKYNEQFF.

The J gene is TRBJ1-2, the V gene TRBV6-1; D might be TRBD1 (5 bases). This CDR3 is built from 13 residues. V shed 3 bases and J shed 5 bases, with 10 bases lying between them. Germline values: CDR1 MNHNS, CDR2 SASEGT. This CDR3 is CASSEQGSYGYTF. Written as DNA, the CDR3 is TGTGCCAGCAGTGAGCAGGGTTCTTATGGCTACACCTTC.

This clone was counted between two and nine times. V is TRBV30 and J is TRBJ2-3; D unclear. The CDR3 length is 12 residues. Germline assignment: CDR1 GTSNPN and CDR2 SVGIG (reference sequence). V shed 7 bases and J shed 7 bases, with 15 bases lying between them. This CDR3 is CALGRVSNTQYF. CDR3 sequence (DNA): TGTGCCTTAGGTCGGGTTTCAAATACGCAGTATTTT. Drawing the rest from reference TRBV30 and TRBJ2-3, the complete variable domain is SQTIHQWPATLVQPVGSPLSLECTVEGTSNPNLYWYRQAAGRGLQLLFYSVGIGQISSEVPQNLSASRPQDRQFILSSKKLLLSDSGFYLCALGRVSNTQYFGPGTRLTVL.

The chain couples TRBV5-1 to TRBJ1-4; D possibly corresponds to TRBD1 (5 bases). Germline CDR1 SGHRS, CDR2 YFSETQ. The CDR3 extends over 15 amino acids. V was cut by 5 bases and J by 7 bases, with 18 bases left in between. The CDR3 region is CASRFAGPGSEKLFF. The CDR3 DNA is TGCGCCAGCAGGTTTGCGGGGCCCGGGAGTGAAAAACTGTTTTTT.

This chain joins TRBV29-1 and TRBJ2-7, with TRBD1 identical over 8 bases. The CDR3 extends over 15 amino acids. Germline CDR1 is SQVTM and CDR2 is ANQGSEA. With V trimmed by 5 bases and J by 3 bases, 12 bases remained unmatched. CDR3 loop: CSVRGQGIVGYEQYF. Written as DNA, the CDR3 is TGCAGCGTTCGTGGACAGGGAATTGTCGGCTACGAGCAGTACTTC.

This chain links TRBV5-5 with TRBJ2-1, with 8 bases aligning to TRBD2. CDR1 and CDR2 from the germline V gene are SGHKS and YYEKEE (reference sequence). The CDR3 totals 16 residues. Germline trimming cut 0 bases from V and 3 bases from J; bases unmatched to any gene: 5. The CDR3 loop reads CASSLEASGFYNEQFF. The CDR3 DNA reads TGTGCCAGCAGCTTGGAAGCTAGCGGGTTCTACAATGAGCAGTTCTTC.